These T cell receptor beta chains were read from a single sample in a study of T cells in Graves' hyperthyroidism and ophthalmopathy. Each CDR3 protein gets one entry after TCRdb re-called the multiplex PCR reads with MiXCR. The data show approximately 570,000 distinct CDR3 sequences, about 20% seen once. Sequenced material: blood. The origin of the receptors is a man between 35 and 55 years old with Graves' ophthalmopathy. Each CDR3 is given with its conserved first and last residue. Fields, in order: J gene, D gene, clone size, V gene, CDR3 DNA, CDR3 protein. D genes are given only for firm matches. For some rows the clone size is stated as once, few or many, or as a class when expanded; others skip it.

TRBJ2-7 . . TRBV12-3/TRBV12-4 TGTGCCAGCAGTTTTGGACCGGGGTGGGAGCAGTACTTC CASSFGPGWEQYF
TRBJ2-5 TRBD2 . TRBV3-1 TGTGCCAGCAGCCAAGTGGCGGGAGGGGGGGAGACCCAGTACTTC CASSQVAGGGETQYF
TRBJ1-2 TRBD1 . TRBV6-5 TGTGCCAGCAGTTACTCTGGACAGGGGGCGCGTGGCTACACCTTC CASSYSGQGARGYTF
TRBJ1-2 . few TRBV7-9 TGTGCCAGCAGCACTGTCGGGAGGTTGGACTATGGCTACACCTTC CASSTVGRLDYGYTF
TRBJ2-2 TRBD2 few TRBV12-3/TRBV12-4 TGTGCCAGCAGCTCCGGGGGGGATGGCGGGGAGCTGTTTTTT CASSSGGDGGELFF
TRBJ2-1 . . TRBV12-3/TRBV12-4 TGTGCCAGCAGTTTGCTGCAGTACAATGAGCAGTTCTTC CASSLLQYNEQFF
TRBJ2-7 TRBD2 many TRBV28 TGTGCCAGCAGAGGGCGGGGGGCCATCTGGGAGCAGTACTTC CASRGRGAIWEQYF
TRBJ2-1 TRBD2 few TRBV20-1 TGCAGTGGGTGGGGGGGAAATGAGCAGTTCTTC CSGWGGNEQFF
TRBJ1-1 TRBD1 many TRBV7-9 TGTGCCAGCAGCTTCGGGACAGAGAACACTGAAGCTTTCTTT CASSFGTENTEAFF
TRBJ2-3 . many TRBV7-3 TGTGCCAGCAGCTTAGTGCCAACCGCAGATACGCAGTATTTT CASSLVPTADTQYF
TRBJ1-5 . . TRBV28 TGTGCCAGCAGTTACCAGGAATTTGGCAATCAGCCCCAGCATTTT CASSYQEFGNQPQHF
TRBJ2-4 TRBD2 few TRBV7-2 TGTGCCAGCAGCTTACTAGCGGGGAACAAAAACATTCAGTACTTC CASSLLAGNKNIQYF
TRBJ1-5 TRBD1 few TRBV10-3 TGTGCCACCGGACAGGGCCGGGATAGCAATCAGCCCCAGCATTTT CATGQGRDSNQPQHF
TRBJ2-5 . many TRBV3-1 TGTGCCAGCAGCCTTCTAGGGGCAACAGAGACCCAGTACTTC CASSLLGATETQYF
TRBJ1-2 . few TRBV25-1 TGTGCCAGCAGTACCGATACGGCGAGGGTAGGAGGCTACACCTTC CASSTDTARVGGYTF
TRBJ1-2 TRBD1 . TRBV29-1 TGCAGCGTCGCGGGACAGGGGTACTATGGCTACACCTTC CSVAGQGYYGYTF
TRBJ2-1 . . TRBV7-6 TGTGCCAGCAGCTTACTAGCTCGTGCTAGCGAGGCCAAATACAATGAGCAGTTCTTC CASSLLARASEAKYNEQFF
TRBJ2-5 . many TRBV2 TGTGCCCGCTCCCGGCATGAAGAGACCCAGTACTTC CARSRHEETQYF
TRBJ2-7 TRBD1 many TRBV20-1 TGCAGTGCTAGGTTAGCTCAGGGGGCTTCCCACGAGCAGTACTTC CSARLAQGASHEQYF
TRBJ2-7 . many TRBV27 TGTGCCAGCAGTCCGGACATACCTCTCCCCTACGAGCAGTACTTC CASSPDIPLPYEQYF
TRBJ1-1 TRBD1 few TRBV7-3 TGTGCCAGCAGCTTAAATCCAGGGGGAGGAGTCACTGAAGCTTTCTTT CASSLNPGGGVTEAFF
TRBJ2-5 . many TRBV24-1 TGTGCCACCAGCGGGCTGGTGGGAGAGACCCAGTACTTC CATSGLVGETQYF
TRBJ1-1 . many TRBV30 TGTGCCTGGAGGGCTAACGAGAACACTGAAGCTTTCTTT CAWRANENTEAFF
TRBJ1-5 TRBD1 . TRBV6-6 TGTGCCAGCAGTTACTCGCCTCGTTTTCGCATACAGGGGGCCCGTCAGCCCCAGCATTTT CASSYSPRFRIQGARQPQHF
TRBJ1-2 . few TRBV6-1 TGTGCCAGCACAACAGGGATGGACTATGGCTACACCTTC CASTTGMDYGYTF
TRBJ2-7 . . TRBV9 TGTGCCAGCAGCGTCGGTGCGGGGGCTGTCTACGAGCAGTACTTC CASSVGAGAVYEQYF
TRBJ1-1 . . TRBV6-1 TGTGCCAGCAATCGGAGGGGCACTGAAGCTTTCTTT CASNRRGTEAFF
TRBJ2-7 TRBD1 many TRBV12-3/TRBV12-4 TGTGCCAGCAGTCCGGACAGGGGTGGCGCCTACGAGCAGTACTTC CASSPDRGGAYEQYF